Following are 23 T cell receptor beta chains from one sample sequenced in a study of T cell clonotyping in hematopoietic cell transplantation. Time point given: recipient sample about 28 days before transplant, after cytoreduction. TCRdb keeps only in-frame clones here, not all; method: immunoSEQ multiplex PCR. The repertoire holds 65,000 to 80,000 clones, with 95% to 97% as singletons. The specimen was peripheral blood mononuclear cells, collected before stem cell transplant. All receptors come from a woman between 45 and 65 years old with acute myeloid leukemia. Some clones in this sample may be carry-over from other donors' samples.

The rearrangement links TRBV19 to TRBJ2-3; 14 bases line up with TRBD2. Germline CDR1 is LNHDA and CDR2 is SQIVND (reference sequence). This CDR3 has 15 amino acids. V dropped 11 bases and J dropped 3; count of bases not matched to a gene: 7. This CDR3 reads CAGGLAGVGTDTQYF. CDR3 coding DNA: TGTGCCGGGGGACTAGCGGGAGTAGGTACAGATACGCAGTATTTT.

The chain has TRBV4-1 and TRBJ2-7, with 8 bases aligning to TRBD1. Germline V gene data show CDR1 as MGHRA and CDR2 as YSYEKL. The CDR3 has 14 residues. With 7 bases clipped from V and 1 base from J, the junction kept 6 bases outside the gene matches. DNA of the CDR3: TGCGCCAGCAAGGTTGGACAGGGTTCCTACGAGCAGTACTTC. Amino acids: CASKVGQGSYEQYF.

This chain joins TRBV29-1 and TRBJ2-5, with 12 positions matching TRBD2. The CDR3 length is 13 residues. CDR1 and CDR2 (germline): SQVTM, ANQGSEA. Losses at the gene ends were 6 bases for V and 5 bases for J; bases not matched to a gene: 4. The CDR3 DNA sequence: TGCAGCGTAACGACTAGCGGGAGCGAGACCCAGTACTTC. This translates into CSVTTSGSETQYF.

V gene TRBV19 combines with J gene TRBJ1-2; D possibly corresponds to TRBD1 (5 bases). This CDR3 is 12 amino acids long. Germline lookup yields CDR1 LNHDA and CDR2 SQIVND (reference sequence). The germline V and J ends were trimmed by 7 bases and 3 bases, with 9 bases remaining between them. CDR3 sequence: CASMGRDYGYTF. CDR3 coding DNA: TGTGCCAGTATGGGCAGGGACTATGGCTACACCTTC. The entire variable domain, with the rest obtained from reference TRBV19 and TRBJ1-2, is as follows: DGGITQSPKYLFRKEGQNVTLSCEQNLNHDAMYWYRQDPGQGLRLIYYSQIVNDFQKGDIAEGYSVSREKKESFPLTVTSAQKNPTAFYLCASMGRDYGYTFGSGTRLTVV.

The sample holds one count of this clone. The rearrangement links TRBV30 to TRBJ2-7; no clear D. V was pared by 3 bases and J by 4 bases, with 10 bases between. CDR3 size: 12 residues. The V gene's germline CDR1 is GTSNPN and CDR2 SVGIG (reference sequence). The CDR3 spells CAWRYQSYEQYF. CDR3 nucleotide sequence: TGTGCCTGGAGGTATCAGAGTTACGAGCAGTACTTC.

The chain has TRBV30 and TRBJ2-7; 7 bases map to TRBD2. The CDR3 extends over 14 amino acids. The ends lost 0 bases at V and 4 bases at J; junction bases unmatched: 6. Germline CDR1 reads GTSNPN; CDR2 reads SVGIG (reference sequence). As DNA, the CDR3 is TGTGCCTGGAGTGTACGGGGGGAACGGTACGAGCAGTACTTC. As protein: CAWSVRGERYEQYF. The variable domain in full, completed from reference TRBV30 and TRBJ2-7, reads SQTIHQWPATLVQPVGSPLSLECTVEGTSNPNLYWYRQAAGRGLQLLFYSVGIGQISSEVPQNLSASRPQDRQFILSSKKLLLSDSGFYLCAWSVRGERYEQYFGPGTRLTVT.

The chain joins TRBV11-3 to TRBJ2-3; possibly TRBD2 for D (7 bases). The germline CDR1 and CDR2 sequences are SGHNT and YENEEA. This CDR3 region has 15 residues. Trimming stripped 3 bases from V and 2 bases from J, with 12 bases between. The CDR3 DNA reads TGTGCCAGCAGCTTGGGAGGGGGACTCACAGATACGCAGTATTTT. It translates to CASSLGGGLTDTQYF.

V and J are TRBV30 and TRBJ1-1; D is possibly TRBD1 (5 bases). Germline V gives CDR1 GTSNPN, CDR2 SVGIG (reference sequence). V shed 6 bases and J shed 1 base, with 12 bases lying between them. This CDR3 has 13 residues. The CDR3 here is CACTTTENTEAFF. As DNA, the CDR3 is TGTGCCTGCACAACGACAGAGAACACTGAAGCTTTCTTT.

This chain connects TRBV5-1 to TRBJ2-5; D ambiguous. CDR1 is SGHRS and CDR2 is YFSETQ in the germline V gene. This CDR3 spans 14 amino acids. With 1 base removed from V and 0 bases from J, the gap between germline ends came to 7 bases. In DNA form, the CDR3 reads TGCGCCAGCAGCTTGTTTCAAAACCAAGAGACCCAGTACTTC. Protein sequence: CASSLFQNQETQYF.

This chain joins TRBV19 and TRBJ1-1, with 7 bases that match TRBD1. The CDR3 extends over 14 amino acids. The junction had 6 bases not matched to a gene; V was cut back by 6 bases and J by 2 bases. The V gene's germline CDR1 is LNHDA and CDR2 SQIVND (reference sequence). The CDR3 DNA is TGTGCCAGTAGAGCGACAGGGATCAACACTGAAGCTTTCTTT. It is translated as CASRATGINTEAFF.

This sequence joins TRBV7-9 and TRBJ1-1, with D uncertain. Trimming stripped 5 bases from V and 2 bases from J, with 12 bases between. This CDR3 contains 14 residues. Germline CDR1 SEHNR, CDR2 FQNEAQ (reference sequence). This chain's CDR3 is CASSHPPGNTEAFF. The CDR3, as DNA: TGTGCCAGCAGCCACCCTCCGGGTAACACTGAAGCTTTCTTT. Complete variable domain (other parts from reference TRBV7-9 and TRBJ1-1): DTGVSQNPRHKITKRGQNVTFRCDPISEHNRLYWYRQTLGQGPEFLTYFQNEAQLEKSRLLSDRFSAERPKGSFSTLEIQRTEQGDSAMYLCASSHPPGNTEAFFGQGTRLTVV.

The chain is built from TRBV19 and TRBJ2-4; D might be TRBD1 (5 bases). Trimming left V 5 bases short and J 6 bases short, with 14 bases between. Germline V gene data show CDR1 as LNHDA and CDR2 as SQIVND (reference sequence). This CDR3 spans 14 amino acids. As DNA, the CDR3 is TGTGCCAGTAGTCTCAGCAGGGTCGGAAACATTCAGTACTTC. It translates to CASSLSRVGNIQYF. The variable domain in full, completed from reference TRBV19 and TRBJ2-4, reads DGGITQSPKYLFRKEGQNVTLSCEQNLNHDAMYWYRQDPGQGLRLIYYSQIVNDFQKGDIAEGYSVSREKKESFPLTVTSAQKNPTAFYLCASSLSRVGNIQYFGAGTRLSVL.

This clone has just a few counts. The chain links TRBV11-2 to TRBJ2-7, with D perhaps being TRBD1 or TRBD2 (5 bases each). Germline CDR1 SGHAT, CDR2 FQNNGV. Deletions cut 5 bases from V and 4 bases from J, with 15 bases between. The length of the CDR3 is 14 residues. The DNA for the CDR3 is TGTGCCAGCAGCCCGCCGGGACGCCTTTACGAGCAGTACTTC. Amino acids: CASSPPGRLYEQYF.

This clone is a singleton in its sample. The chain couples TRBV5-8 to TRBJ2-3, with TRBD1 matching 7 bases. The CDR3 is 12 residues long. V dropped 4 bases and J dropped 6; count of bases not matched to a gene: 2. Germline CDR1 is SGHTS and CDR2 is YDEGEE. The CDR3 region is CASSQQGDTQYF. CDR3 DNA sequence: TGTGCCAGCAGCCAACAGGGGGATACGCAGTATTTT.

The rearrangement uses TRBV5-5 and TRBJ2-2; TRBD1 matches at 9 bases. The CDR3 is made up of 15 amino acids. Germline CDR1 and CDR2: SGHKS and YYEKEE (reference sequence). J was trimmed by 7 bases and V by 0 bases; bases with no gene match: 4. CDR3 residues: CASSLVRDRDGELFF. In nucleotides, the CDR3 is TGTGCCAGCAGCTTGGTGAGGGACAGGGACGGGGAGCTGTTTTTT.

V is TRBV30 and J is TRBJ2-7; a weak D match, TRBD2 (6 bases). V lost 8 bases and J lost 6, with 26 bases in between. The CDR3 extends over 15 amino acids. Germline values: CDR1 GTSNPN, CDR2 SVGIG (reference sequence). The CDR3 region has the DNA TGTGCCCTAACGTGGGACCTGCGTGGGGGGTTCGAGCAGTACTTC. Residues: CALTWDLRGGFEQYF.

The V gene is TRBV19, the J gene TRBJ2-6; the D gene is possibly TRBD2 (6 bases). Trimming cost V 9 bases and J 2 bases, with 8 bases left between them. Germline V gene lookup returns CDR1 LNHDA and CDR2 SQIVND (reference sequence). The CDR3 contains 13 residues. The DNA of the CDR3 is TGTGCCAGCGGGGGAACTGGGGCCAACGTCCTGACTTTC. This encodes CASGGTGANVLTF.

The chain links TRBV28 to TRBJ2-6, with 8 positions matching TRBD1. This CDR3 is built from 18 residues. Germline trimming cut 1 base from V and 2 bases from J; bases unmatched to any gene: 7. Germline lookup yields CDR1 MDHEN and CDR2 SYDVKM. The CDR3 loop is CASSLLGQARTGANVLTF. CDR3 nucleotide sequence: TGTGCCAGCAGTTTATTGGGACAGGCGAGGACTGGGGCCAACGTCCTGACTTTC.

This clone was recorded once. V usage is TRBV30 and J usage is TRBJ1-3; 7 nucleotides line up with TRBD1. Germline values: CDR1 GTSNPN, CDR2 SVGIG (reference sequence). Trimming at V came to 7 bases and at J to 3 bases, leaving 6 bases not matched to a gene. This CDR3 is built from 13 residues. CDR3 loop: CAYRDSVGNTIYF. CDR3 DNA: TGTGCCTACCGGGACAGCGTTGGAAACACCATATATTTT.

This clone occurred once. This rearrangement joins TRBV5-1 to TRBJ2-1, with 9 bases that match TRBD1. The germline V gene encodes CDR1 SGHRS and CDR2 YFSETQ. Germline trimming cut 0 bases from V and 2 bases from J; bases unmatched to any gene: 3. The CDR3 is 16 amino acids. CDR3 DNA sequence: TGCGCCAGCAGCTTGGGGACAGGGGTAACCTACAATGAGCAGTTCTTC. This encodes CASSLGTGVTYNEQFF.

This chain uses TRBV28 with TRBJ2-7; D gene ambiguous. The V end was cut by 3 bases, the J end by 2 bases, with 11 bases between. The germline V gene encodes CDR1 MDHEN and CDR2 SYDVKM. CDR3 length: 14 residues. CDR3 residues: CASSFRPRTYEQYF. The CDR3 coding sequence is TGTGCCAGCAGTTTCCGTCCCAGGACCTACGAGCAGTACTTC.

The chain is built from TRBV27 and TRBJ2-5, with TRBD1 as a possible D gene (5 bases). V lost 0 bases to trimming and J lost 2 bases, with 7 bases between them. CDR1 is MNHEY and CDR2 is SMNVEV in the germline V gene (reference sequence). This CDR3 has 14 residues. CDR3 bases: TGTGCCAGCAGTTTATCGAACAGGCAAGAGACCCAGTACTTC. Its protein is CASSLSNRQETQYF.

The chain combines TRBV6-5 with TRBJ2-7, with a tentative D call TRBD2 (5 bases). The CDR3 sequence is 15 residues long. With 11 bases removed from V and 2 bases from J, the gap between germline ends came to 22 bases. The germline gives CDR1 MNHEY, CDR2 SVGAGI. CDR3 nucleotide sequence: TGTGCCGTCTCCCGGCGGGCGGAGGAAACCTACGAGCAGTACTTC. It codes for CAVSRRAEETYEQYF.